This T cell receptor (beta chain) was sequenced in a study of cytomegalovirus exposure and HLA in healthy donors (dated by TCRdb to about 2017). At the level of the whole study: According to an earlier analysis of 550 to 700 of the donors, some 180 million T cells yielded approximately 120 million unique TCR beta sequences and roughly 280 Gb of sequence data. About 300 gigabases of sequencing data and 78 million or so unique TCR sequences were included in an early release covering 550 to 650 HLA-typed donors. Across around 400 genotyped donors of the cohort, an average of about 240,000 unique TCR beta nucleotide sequences per donor were sequenced, and roughly 17% of those sequences were non-productive. To predict cytomegalovirus infection status, the study brought together high-throughput TCR immunosequencing, statistical association of individual TCRs with disease status, and machine learning. Five DR-DQ haplotypes were treated as single units for association and clustering because of strong linkage in the cohort. In a later analysis, previously published TCR beta repertoires from about 670 donors were re-analyzed and high-resolution HLA genotyping was added so that TCR occurrence patterns could be studied. The number of donors typed differed by locus, with about 629-630 for A, B, C, DRB1 and DQB1, roughly 550 for DQA1, 600 to 610 for DPA1, and some 470 for DPB1. All discovery cohort repertoires had been generated on a single sequencing platform. The T cell repertoires of under 750 subjects were profiled by immunosequencing and related to cytomegalovirus serostatus. Rather than drawing on any new phenotypic data, the later analysis identified candidate immune exposures from TCR beta sequences and the way those sequences occurred across donors. An earlier analysis of some 600 of the donors applied high-throughput TCR beta sequencing to assess whether each TCR beta V gene segment acted as functional or pseudogenic. Donor age, sex, ethnicity and CMV serostatus were collected together with the repertoire data. Of the roughly 410 genotyped donors, 81% were placed in the genetic ancestry cluster associated with self-reported Caucasian donors. HLA typing included class I and class II loci at four-digit resolution. Besides the first cohort of approximately 710 subjects, a separate validation cohort made up of around 120 different subjects was used. The aim of the study was to test whether cataloging public T cell receptors could identify signatures of past pathogen exposure. In a later genetic analysis, genome-wide SNP genotypes for about 60% of the 666 donors were used, and that subset was treated as a discovery cohort. Study-level results and caveats: According to the authors, the approach could potentially be generalized to other disease states and immunological phenotypes. Linkage disequilibrium might explain the correlated functional status among segregating V segments, but an unknown experimental factor could not be ruled out. The study gave a list of 150 to 200 TCR beta chains associated with cytomegalovirus. Only TCR beta chains were sequenced in this cohort, and the absence of alpha or paired-chain data limited detectable features. A later genetic analysis reported fewer N-insertions in productive TCRs among donors in an Asian-associated ancestry cluster than the roughly 700-donor mean. The classifier was reported to diagnose cytomegalovirus status with high specificity and sensitivity in both the original cohort and the validation cohort. In a later genetic analysis, a missense DCLRE1C variant was associated with V-gene and J-gene trimming of TCR beta chains, and the association was replicated in an independent cohort. A further reported finding was that TCR beta sequences accurately predicted the HLA-A and HLA-B alleles for most subjects in the first cohort. A later analysis reported that several top co-occurrence clusters appeared linked to parvovirus B19, influenza, CMV and Epstein-Barr virus. A cluster of highly shared sequence variants was judged likely to be a technical artifact of the sequencing pipeline. At a false discovery rate of 0.05, a later analysis linked 16,951 TCR beta sequences to specific HLA alleles. Because HLA typing was unavailable for some donors at each locus, only the typed subset was used in association tests. Because the 87-base-pair reads could not distinguish some IMGT-functional V segments, including TRBV6-2 and TRBV6-3, those segments were excluded. Because counts were too low, more than 15 rarely observed V segments, including chromosome 9 orphons, were left out of the earlier analysis of 587 of the donors. According to a later analysis, most CMV-associated TCR beta chains appeared to be HLA-restricted, and the HLA associations seemed to be driven largely by CMV exposure. When HLA alleles, especially DR and DQ, strongly co-occurred, attributing TCR associations to individual alleles was difficult. In an earlier analysis of fewer than 750 of the donors, most TCR beta V segments were observed in productive rearrangements about 87% or about 30% of the time, broadly matching IMGT annotations. In a later analysis, HLA-associated TCR beta chains showed more clonal expansion and lower generation probabilities than non-associated chains that were equally common. Most TCR sequences were seen in very few donors, while some public TCRs were found in many individuals. According to a later analysis, TCR association rates differed among HLA loci, with DRB1 alleles showing the most associated TCRs and HLA-C alleles showing the fewest. Sequencing depth was assumed to be roughly uniform across donors in the presence/absence analyses, though that assumption may not hold. Immune exposure information for the cohort was limited to CMV serostatus. Three of the identified cytomegalovirus-associated TCR beta chains were confirmed in vitro to be specific for cytomegalovirus antigens.

The cohort comprised 710 or so healthy bone marrow donors. At the time of sampling, all cohort members were nominally healthy, though unrecorded immune exposures were likely present. The donor tested CMV seronegative, placing the donor among the 300 to 450 seronegative members of the cohort. A peripheral blood sample was collected from each donor, and TCR beta sequencing was performed on peripheral blood mononuclear cells. The Qiagen DNeasy Blood Extraction Kit was used to extract genomic DNA from the blood cell samples. The germline V gene provides CDR1 MRHNA and CDR2 SNTAGT. Germline trimming amounts to 6 bases on V and 4 bases on J, with 9 as the count of junction bases outside the gene matches. From the cysteine through the phenylalanine, the CDR3 covers 16 amino acids. The CDR3 DNA has 48 bases and is translated from base 1. Library method: the immunoSEQ multiplex PCR assay. For the multiplex PCR, a mixture combining 60 forward primers for TCR Vbeta segments and 13 reverse primers for TCR Jbeta segments was used. Amplification of the CDR3 region of rearranged TCR beta genes was performed with a multiplex PCR assay on genomic DNA. The amplified TCR beta libraries were sequenced on the Illumina HiSeq System as 87-base-pair reads. The paper's data handling went like this. A later analysis counted tens of millions of unique TCR beta chains across the roughly 700 repertoires, and roughly 11 million of these chains were shared by at least two donors. A nearest-neighbor algorithm error-corrected the raw reads and collapsed the reads into unique sequences, merging closely related sequences to remove PCR and sequencing errors. To assign V, D and J gene segments, CDR3 sequences were aligned to IMGT reference sequences. Each retained sequence needed at least a six-nucleotide match to both a V gene segment and a J gene segment. A rearrangement was called productive if the CDR3 had no stop codons and remained in frame with V and J, and every other rearrangement was called non-productive. Following IMGT convention, CDR3 was defined as the stretch from the second conserved V-encoded cysteine to the conserved J-encoded phenylalanine. The earlier analysis of more than 450 of the donors excluded sequences that lacked an unambiguous match to a single V gene segment. In an earlier analysis of 450 to 750 of the donors, a V segment was called functional when productive rearrangements were above 56.7%, and segregating when the standard deviation between donors exceeded 5%. To diagnose cytomegalovirus status from the catalog of TCR beta chain sequences, a statistical classification framework was built. V and J gene assignment, in a later analysis, came from comparing TCR nucleotide sequences with IMGT/GENE-DB human TR gene sequences. Using the TCRdist pipeline, a later analysis assigned CDR3 sequences along with most-parsimonious VDJ recombination scenarios. In a later analysis, each TCR beta chain was defined by its CDR3 amino acid sequence together with its V-gene family, and reads lacking a unique V-gene family were excluded. As a way to deal with suspected cross-contamination and a sequencing artifact, a later analysis dropped 640 or so nucleotide sequences that were highly shared and had low generation probability. In a later analysis, a clonal expansion index was calculated for each public chain from normalized within-repertoire ranks of inferred template counts. In a later analysis, generation probabilities were computed with a VDJ recombination model fitted to out-of-frame rearrangements, and the resulting probabilities were checked against IGoR. In a later analysis, TCR-TCR, TCR-HLA and TCR-CMV co-occurrence was scored with hypergeometric tests, and a repertoire-size bias correction was applied to TCR pairs. A later analysis estimated false discovery rates by permuting HLA or CMV assignments 20 times. In a later analysis, co-occurring TCRs were grouped using DBSCAN, and TCRdist sequence similarity was added for clustering within HLA-allele-positive subsets. Co-occurrence clustering excluded repertoires with fewer than 30,000 or more than 120,000 public chains, plus five with anomalous nucleotide sharing. This immuneACCESS table, as held by TCRdb, lists in-frame sequences with V and J called but not all clones. Of the missing ones, under half trace to an unresolved V gene in checked studies; the others have no known cause. The V and J calls and clone size are taken from that table; D and trimming were inferred from the DNA. In all, the sample holds some 200,000 clones, and about 70% of those were seen once. Less than 2% of the sample is in the top ten clones.

About this clone itself: There is no known antigen for this receptor. No quality values exist for individual bases; no much larger clone is one base distant.

The chain was built from TRBV6-4 and TRBJ1-3; 10 bases in the middle match TRBD1. The sequence was collected from a woman in her 30s in good health and CMV-seronegative. The source material was PBMCs. The DNA is as follows: TGTGCCAGCAGCCTAGCCGGGACAGGGGAAGGAAACACCATATATTTT. Protein translation: CASSLAGTGEGNTIYF.